The 28 T cell receptor beta chains listed next were all sequenced from one sample in a study of blood T cell repertoires in COVID-19. The method was immunoSEQ multiplex PCR; TCRdb's version includes in-frame clones alone and lacks a portion of them. Here the sample spans over 120,000 clones, around 82% being singletons. The sequenced sample was peripheral blood. All receptors derive from a woman aged 55-69 years with acute or convalescent COVID-19.

V usage is TRBV3-1 (or the pseudogene TRBV3-2) and J usage is TRBJ1-6; 10 bases match TRBD1. The CDR3 is made up of 14 amino acids. Germline V gives CDR1 LGHDT, CDR2 YNNKEL (reference sequence). The V and J ends lost 8 bases and 7 bases, in that order; junction bases with no gene match: 5. In nucleotides, the CDR3 is TGTGCCAGCTCCCAGGGACAGGGGAATTCACCCCTCCACTTT. The encoded protein is CASSQGQGNSPLHF.

This rearrangement joins TRBV3-1 (or the pseudogene TRBV3-2) to TRBJ2-5; weak D call: TRBD2 (7 bases). The V gene's germline CDR1 is LGHDT and CDR2 YNNKEL (reference sequence). Trimming pared 4 bases from V and 1 base from J, leaving 19 bases between. The CDR3 length is 17 residues. In DNA form, the CDR3 reads TGTGCCAGCAGCCCACCCTGGGGAGGGGGGTCCCAAGAGACCCAGTACTTC. Protein: CASSPPWGGGSQETQYF.

CDR3 DNA sequence: TGTGCCAGCTCACCACCTGGCGGGAGTCGGGGGGAGACCCAGTACTTC. Translated: CASSPPGGSRGETQYF. This chain connects TRBV18 to TRBJ2-5, with 7 bases identical to TRBD2. CDR3 size: 16 residues. Trimming at V came to 0 bases and at J to 5 bases, leaving 9 bases not matched to a gene. Per germline, CDR1 KGHSH and CDR2 LQKENI.

The V gene is TRBV15, the J gene TRBJ2-1, with D perhaps matching TRBD2 (5 bases). CDR3 length: 16 amino acids. CDR1 is LNHNV and CDR2 is YYDKDF in the germline V gene (reference sequence). V lost 5 bases, J lost 3 bases, and 17 bases lay in between. The CDR3 DNA reads as TGTGCCACCAGCCCCCGACCCCGGGAATTCTACAATGAGCAGTTCTTC. Residues: CATSPRPREFYNEQFF.

The chain links TRBV10-3 to TRBJ2-4; 8 nucleotides agree with TRBD2. CDR1 is ENHRY and CDR2 is SYGVKD in the germline V gene. V trimming: 5 bases; J trimming: 4 bases; junction bases outside the gene matches: 7. The CDR3 covers 15 residues. CDR3 sequence (DNA): TGTGCCATCAGTCCTGAAAGCGGGGGAAAAAACATTCAGTACTTC. Translating it yields CAISPESGGKNIQYF.

The chain employs TRBV19 and TRBJ2-3; D ambiguous. CDR3 length: 13 amino acids. The V end lost 3 bases, the J end lost 2 bases, and 6 bases lay between the germline ends. Germline V gene sequence: CDR1 LNHDA, CDR2 SQIVND (reference sequence). The CDR3 DNA reads as TGTGCCAGTAGTATCAGTGACACAGATACGCAGTATTTT. Translation gives CASSISDTDTQYF.

The CDR3 loop is CASSLEGLASGEQFF. DNA of the CDR3: TGCGCCAGCAGCTTGGAGGGACTAGCTTCCGGTGAGCAGTTCTTC. This chain joins TRBV5-1 and TRBJ2-1; 9 nucleotides match TRBD2. Per germline, CDR1 SGHRS and CDR2 YFSETQ. With 0 bases clipped from V and 9 bases from J, the junction kept 7 bases outside the gene matches. This CDR3 has 15 amino acids. Looking up the rest from reference TRBV5-1 and TRBJ2-1 gives the full variable domain: KAGVTQTPRYLIKTRGQQVTLSCSPISGHRSVSWYQQTPGQGLQFLFEYFSETQRNKGNFPGRFSGRQFSNSRSEMNVSTLELGDSALYLCASSLEGLASGEQFFGPGTRLTVL.

As to this clone: This CDR3 is also generated by other DNA sequences in the sample. The gene calls are TRBV15 and TRBJ2-7, with 8 bases that match TRBD2. The CDR3 has 15 residues. Looked up from germline, CDR1 is LNHNV and CDR2 is YYDKDF (reference sequence). V gave up 0 bases and J gave up 2 bases; unmatched junction bases: 3. DNA of the CDR3: TGTGCCACCAGCAGAGATGATAGCGGGACCTACGAGCAGTACTTC. Translated, it gives CATSRDDSGTYEQYF.

The chain links TRBV6-5 to TRBJ1-1; TRBD1 agrees at 10 bases. Germline V gene sequence: CDR1 MNHEY, CDR2 SVGAGI. This CDR3 has 16 residues. V shed 2 bases and J 1 base; nucleotides not matched to a gene: 4. The CDR3 nucleotides are TGTGCCAGCAGTTACACGACAGGGGGCAGGAACACTGAAGCTTTCTTT. Its translation: CASSYTTGGRNTEAFF.

This chain links TRBV27 with TRBJ2-7; TRBD2 is a possible D gene (5 bases). This CDR3 has 13 amino acids. The germline gives CDR1 MNHEY, CDR2 SMNVEV (reference sequence). The V end was cut by 5 bases, the J end by 0 bases, with 8 bases between. CDR3 in amino acids: CASSLGDSYEQYF. Written as DNA, the CDR3 is TGTGCCAGCAGTCTCGGGGACTCCTACGAGCAGTACTTC.

This chain uses TRBV3-1 (or the pseudogene TRBV3-2) with TRBJ1-2; D possibly corresponds to TRBD1 (6 bases). The CDR3 totals 16 residues. Deletions cut 5 bases from V and 3 bases from J, with 19 bases between. The germline gives CDR1 LGHDT, CDR2 YNNKEL (reference sequence). DNA of the CDR3: TGTGCCAGCAGCGCGCAGGGGACCGATACATACTATGGCTACACCTTC. Translated, it gives CASSAQGTDTYYGYTF.

The chain combines TRBV4-3 with TRBJ1-2; 8 bases line up with TRBD1. This CDR3 has 14 residues. CDR1 is LGHNA, CDR2 YSLEER, per germline. V dropped 3 bases and J dropped 8; count of bases not matched to a gene: 8. CDR3 in amino acids: CASSHSGQGAGYTF. The CDR3 DNA reads as TGCGCCAGCAGCCACTCCGGACAGGGAGCGGGCTACACCTTC.

J is TRBJ2-3 and V is TRBV2; 7 nucleotides align to TRBD2. J gave up 0 bases and V 4 bases, and 10 bases lay outside the gene matches. CDR1 and CDR2 (germline): SNHLY, FYNNEI. The CDR3 has 17 amino acids. The CDR3 DNA sequence: TGTGCCAGCAGTGTGCCTAGCGGAAGATCTAGCACAGATACGCAGTATTTT. Translated, it gives CASSVPSGRSSTDTQYF.

The rearrangement joins TRBV7-6 to TRBJ2-2, with 10 bases lining up with TRBD2. CDR3 length: 18 amino acids. V trimming: 1 base; J trimming: 5 bases; junction bases outside the gene matches: 10. CDR1 and CDR2 (germline): SGHVS, FNYEAQ. DNA of the CDR3: TGTGCCAGCAGCTTAGTGCTAGCGGGAGCGGTTTTGACCGGGGAGCTGTTTTTT. This encodes CASSLVLAGAVLTGELFF. Using reference TRBV7-6 and TRBJ2-2 for the parts outside the CDR3, the full variable domain is GAGVSQSPRYKVTKRGQDVALRCDPISGHVSLYWYRQALGQGPEFLTYFNYEAQQDKSGLPNDRFSAERPEGSISTLTIQRTEQRDSAMYRCASSLVLAGAVLTGELFFGEGSRLTVL.

This chain connects TRBV3-1 (or the pseudogene TRBV3-2) to TRBJ1-1, with no clear D. This CDR3 spans 14 amino acids. Germline assignment: CDR1 LGHDT and CDR2 YNNKEL (reference sequence). Trimming took off 4 bases at V and 7 bases at J, with 16 bases between the two ends. CDR3 region: CASSREPTPGEAFF. The CDR3 nucleotides read TGTGCCAGCAGCCGAGAACCGACACCTGGTGAAGCTTTCTTT.

The chain carries TRBV7-2 and TRBJ1-3; a weak D match, TRBD1 (5 bases). The CDR3 totals 13 residues. Deletions cut 2 bases from V and 8 bases from J, with 10 bases between. Germline V gene data show CDR1 as SGHTA and CDR2 as FQGNSA. The CDR3 sequence is CASSLQPGDTIYF. The CDR3, as DNA: TGTGCCAGCAGCTTACAACCGGGGGACACCATATATTTT.

The V call is TRBV4-3, the J call TRBJ1-1; maybe TRBD1 (5 bases). V gave up 0 bases and J gave up 6 bases, with 14 bases separating them. The CDR3 consists of 15 residues. In germline, CDR1 is LGHNA, CDR2 YSLEER. DNA of the CDR3: TGCGCCAGCAGCCAAGATGTCCAGGGTCGGGCTGAAGCTTTCTTT. Residues: CASSQDVQGRAEAFF.

This clone appeared once. This chain connects TRBV6-2 or TRBV6-3 to TRBJ2-5; possibly TRBD2 for D (5 bases). Germline assignment: CDR1 MNHEY and CDR2 SVGEGT. The V and J ends lost 5 bases and 3 bases respectively, with 10 bases between them. This CDR3 has 13 residues. CDR3: CASSRAVKETQYF. CDR3 nucleotides: TGTGCCAGCAGTAGAGCGGTGAAAGAGACCCAGTACTTC.

This clone showed up just once. The chain links TRBV6-5 to TRBJ1-1; TRBD1 aligns across 8 bases. J gave up 1 base and V 8 bases, and 9 bases lay outside the gene matches. The CDR3 is 15 residues long. CDR1 is MNHEY, CDR2 SVGAGI, per germline. CDR3 amino acids: CASEVPGGRNTEAFF. CDR3 in DNA: TGTGCCAGCGAGGTCCCAGGGGGCAGGAACACTGAAGCTTTCTTT.

The chain uses TRBV5-1 and TRBJ2-3, with 11 bases aligning to TRBD2. CDR1 and CDR2 from the germline V gene are SGHRS and YFSETQ. The CDR3 contains 17 residues. Unmatched junction bases numbered 11, after V lost 4 bases and J lost 4 bases. DNA of the CDR3: TGCGCCAGCAGCCTAGGGACTAGCGGAGCCCAGCCAGATACGCAGTATTTT. The encoded protein is CASSLGTSGAQPDTQYF.

The chain couples TRBV19 to TRBJ1-1; TRBD1 agrees at 10 bases. The germline V gene encodes CDR1 LNHDA and CDR2 SQIVND (reference sequence). J was trimmed by 4 bases and V by 6 bases; bases with no gene match: 11. The CDR3 extends over 16 amino acids. The CDR3 reads CASSPDRGRVGTEAFF. The CDR3 bases are TGTGCCAGTAGCCCTGACAGGGGGCGCGTAGGCACTGAAGCTTTCTTT. The full variable domain, in which reference TRBV19 and TRBJ1-1 provide the parts outside the CDR3, is DGGITQSPKYLFRKEGQNVTLSCEQNLNHDAMYWYRQDPGQGLRLIYYSQIVNDFQKGDIAEGYSVSREKKESFPLTVTSAQKNPTAFYLCASSPDRGRVGTEAFFGQGTRLTVV.

The genes are TRBV19 and TRBJ2-3, with 7 bases matching TRBD2. Germline-derived CDR1 and CDR2 are LNHDA and SQIVND (reference sequence). The CDR3 is 15 residues long. After removal of 5 bases from V and 2 bases from J, the junction contained 7 bases not matched to a gene. CDR3 residues: CASSGLAEATDTQYF. The CDR3 DNA sequence: TGTGCCAGTAGTGGGCTAGCGGAAGCCACAGATACGCAGTATTTT.

The chain employs TRBV5-1 and TRBJ1-3; no clear D gene. The CDR3 extends over 15 amino acids. Between the trimmed V and J ends, which lost 0 bases and 1 base, there was a span of 8 bases. CDR1 and CDR2 (germline): SGHRS, YFSETQ. The CDR3, as DNA: TGCGCCAGCAGCTTGGTGGCAGGATCTGGAAACACCATATATTTT. Translated: CASSLVAGSGNTIYF.

The rearrangement links TRBV9 to TRBJ1-4; 8 bases are shared with TRBD1. Germline V gene data show CDR1 as SGDLS and CDR2 as YYNGEE. The CDR3 covers 14 residues. J lost 8 bases, V lost 4 bases, and 7 bases had no gene match. CDR3 bases: TGTGCCAGCAGCTCGACAGGGGTTCGAGAAAAACTGTTTTTT. Its protein is CASSSTGVREKLFF.

The chain carries TRBV3-1 (or the pseudogene TRBV3-2) and TRBJ2-5; no definite D call. V was shortened by 11 bases and J by 5 bases, with 12 bases between the two germline ends. This CDR3 is built from 11 residues. Germline V gene lookup returns CDR1 LGHDT and CDR2 YNNKEL (reference sequence). The CDR3 nucleotides are TGTGCCTCCAGCACCGGGGAGACCCAGTACTTC. Its translation is CASSTGETQYF.

The J gene is TRBJ1-1, the V gene TRBV28; 10 nucleotides align to TRBD1. Unmatched junction bases numbered 7, after V lost 6 bases and J lost 0 bases. This CDR3 has 16 amino acids. Germline values: CDR1 MDHEN, CDR2 SYDVKM. CDR3 DNA: TGTGCCAGCAGCTTAGCGGACAGGGGGTTGAACACTGAAGCTTTCTTT. Amino acid sequence: CASSLADRGLNTEAFF.

V and J are TRBV2 and TRBJ2-1; D is unclear. CDR1 and CDR2 (germline): SNHLY, FYNNEI. The CDR3 runs to 12 residues. Deletions cut 11 bases from V and 3 bases from J, with 11 bases between. The CDR3 loop is CASSDDYNEQFF. CDR3 in DNA: TGTGCCTCCAGCGATGACTACAATGAGCAGTTCTTC.

J is TRBJ2-1 and V is TRBV15; maybe TRBD2 (5 bases). The CDR3 extends over 13 amino acids. Per germline, CDR1 LNHNV and CDR2 YYDKDF (reference sequence). Trimming left V 11 bases short and J 5 bases short, with 16 bases between. The CDR3 protein is CASRAGQNNEQFF. CDR3 in DNA: TGTGCCTCGAGGGCAGGCCAGAACAATGAGCAGTTCTTC.